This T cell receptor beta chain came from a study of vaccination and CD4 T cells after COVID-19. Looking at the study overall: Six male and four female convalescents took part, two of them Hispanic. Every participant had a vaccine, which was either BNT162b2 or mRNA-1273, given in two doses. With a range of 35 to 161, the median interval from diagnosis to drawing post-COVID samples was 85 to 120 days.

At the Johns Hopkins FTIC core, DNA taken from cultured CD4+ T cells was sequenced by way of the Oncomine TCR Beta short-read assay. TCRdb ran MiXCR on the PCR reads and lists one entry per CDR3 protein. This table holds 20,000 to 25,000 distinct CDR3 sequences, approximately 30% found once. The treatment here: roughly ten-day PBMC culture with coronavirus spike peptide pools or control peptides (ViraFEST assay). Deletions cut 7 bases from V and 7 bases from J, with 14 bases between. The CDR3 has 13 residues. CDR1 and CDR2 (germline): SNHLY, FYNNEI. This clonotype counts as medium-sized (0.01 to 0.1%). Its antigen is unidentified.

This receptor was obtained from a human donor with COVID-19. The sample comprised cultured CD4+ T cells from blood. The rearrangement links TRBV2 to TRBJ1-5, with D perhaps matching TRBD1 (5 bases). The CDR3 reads CASTQGPRQPQHF. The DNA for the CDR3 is TGTGCCAGCACCCAGGGTCCACGCCAGCCCCAGCATTTT.